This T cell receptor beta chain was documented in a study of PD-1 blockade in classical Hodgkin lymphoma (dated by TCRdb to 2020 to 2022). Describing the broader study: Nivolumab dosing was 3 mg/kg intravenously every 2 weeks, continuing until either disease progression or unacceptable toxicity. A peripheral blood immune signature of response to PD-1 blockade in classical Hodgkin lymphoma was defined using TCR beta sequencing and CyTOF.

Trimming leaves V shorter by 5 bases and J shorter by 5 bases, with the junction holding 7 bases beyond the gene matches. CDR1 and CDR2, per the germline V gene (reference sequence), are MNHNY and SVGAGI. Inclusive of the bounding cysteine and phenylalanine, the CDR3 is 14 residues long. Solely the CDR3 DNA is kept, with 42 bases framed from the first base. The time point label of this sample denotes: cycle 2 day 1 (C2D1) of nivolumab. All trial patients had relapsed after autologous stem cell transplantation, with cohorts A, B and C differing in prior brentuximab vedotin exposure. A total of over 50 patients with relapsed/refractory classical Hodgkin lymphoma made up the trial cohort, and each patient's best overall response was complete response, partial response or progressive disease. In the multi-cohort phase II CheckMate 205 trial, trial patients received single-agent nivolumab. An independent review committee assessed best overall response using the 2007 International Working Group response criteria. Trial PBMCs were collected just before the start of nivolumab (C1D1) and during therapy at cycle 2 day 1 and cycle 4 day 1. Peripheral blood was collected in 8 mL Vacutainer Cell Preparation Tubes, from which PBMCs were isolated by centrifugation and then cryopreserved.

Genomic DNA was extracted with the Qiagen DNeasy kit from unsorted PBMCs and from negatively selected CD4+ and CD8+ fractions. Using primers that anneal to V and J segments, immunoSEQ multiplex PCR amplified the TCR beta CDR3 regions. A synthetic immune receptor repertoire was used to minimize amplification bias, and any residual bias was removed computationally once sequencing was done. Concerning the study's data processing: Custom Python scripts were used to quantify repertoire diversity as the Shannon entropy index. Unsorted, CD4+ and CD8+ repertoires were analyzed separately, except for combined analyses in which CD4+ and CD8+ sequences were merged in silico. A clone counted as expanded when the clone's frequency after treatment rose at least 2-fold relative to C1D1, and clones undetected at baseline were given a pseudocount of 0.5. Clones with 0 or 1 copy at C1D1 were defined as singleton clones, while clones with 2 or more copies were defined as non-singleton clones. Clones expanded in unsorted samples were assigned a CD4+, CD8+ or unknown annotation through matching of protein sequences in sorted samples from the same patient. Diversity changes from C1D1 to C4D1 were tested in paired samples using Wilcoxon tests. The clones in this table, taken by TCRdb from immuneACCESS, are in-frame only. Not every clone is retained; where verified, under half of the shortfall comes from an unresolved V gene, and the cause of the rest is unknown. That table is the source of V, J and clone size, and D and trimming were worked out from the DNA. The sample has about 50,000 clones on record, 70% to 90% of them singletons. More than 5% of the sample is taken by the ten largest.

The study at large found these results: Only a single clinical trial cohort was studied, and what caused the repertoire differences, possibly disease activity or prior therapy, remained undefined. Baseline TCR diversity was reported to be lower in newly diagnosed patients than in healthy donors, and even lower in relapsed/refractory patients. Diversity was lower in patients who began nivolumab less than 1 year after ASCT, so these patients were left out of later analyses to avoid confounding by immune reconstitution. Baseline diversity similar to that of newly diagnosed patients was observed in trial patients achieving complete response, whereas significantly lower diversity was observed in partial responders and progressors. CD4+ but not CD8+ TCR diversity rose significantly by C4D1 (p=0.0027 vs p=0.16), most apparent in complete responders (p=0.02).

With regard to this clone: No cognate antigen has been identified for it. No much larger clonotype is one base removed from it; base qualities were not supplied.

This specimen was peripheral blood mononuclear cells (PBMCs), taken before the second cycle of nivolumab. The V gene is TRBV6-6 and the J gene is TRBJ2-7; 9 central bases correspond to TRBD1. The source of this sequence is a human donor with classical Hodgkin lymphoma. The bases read TGTGCCAGCAGTCCCGACAGGGGGAGGAACGAGCAGTACTTC. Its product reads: CASSPDRGRNEQYF.